One and the same sample provided the 3 T cell receptor beta chains below, sequenced in a study of T cell repertoires in cytomegalovirus infection. TCRdb passed the reads through MiXCR, listing each CDR3 protein once. The table lists 450,000 to 600,000 distinct CDR3 sequences, 33% of them singletons, with 15% to 20% in the top ten. What these receptors recognize is not known. Sequenced here: cultured PBMCs, sampled from culture after CMV antigen stimulation. The receptors here all came from a human donor in good health (CMV status not recorded). Some clones in this sample may be carry-over from other donors' samples.

This clonotype was observed a handful of times. The chain joins TRBV11-1 to TRBJ1-5; D gene uncertain. Trimming cost V 3 bases and J 4 bases, with 7 bases left between them. CDR1 and CDR2 from the germline V gene are SGHAT and FQDESV (reference sequence). This CDR3 is built from 13 residues. In DNA, the CDR3 is TGTGCCAGCAGCTTCGCGCAGAATCAGCCCCAGCATTTT. This gives the protein CASSFAQNQPQHF. Combining the CDR3 with reference TRBV11-1 and TRBJ1-5 gives the whole variable domain EAEVAQSPRYKITEKSQAVAFWCDPISGHATLYWYRQILGQGPELLVQFQDESVVDDSQLPKDRFSAERLKGVDSTLKIQPAELGDSAMYLCASSFAQNQPQHFGDGTRLSIL.

This clonotype was counted a few times. The chain is built from TRBV6-5 and TRBJ1-1; 7 bases are shared with TRBD1. Germline V gene sequence: CDR1 MNHEY, CDR2 SVGAGI. V shed 6 bases and J 6 bases; nucleotides not matched to a gene: 4. The CDR3 runs 12 residues. CDR3 sequence (DNA): TGTGCCAGCAGGGAGGGGGCCTCTGAAGCTTTCTTT. Translation gives CASREGASEAFF.

This clonotype appeared a few times. This chain links TRBV5-6 with TRBJ1-1; 7 bases match TRBD1. The V and J ends lost 2 bases and 4 bases, in that order; junction bases with no gene match: 8. In germline, CDR1 is SGHDT, CDR2 YYEEEE. This CDR3 region has 15 residues. In DNA form, the CDR3 reads TGTGCCAGCAGCTTCACGGTGGGACAGCGCACTGAAGCTTTCTTT. This codes for CASSFTVGQRTEAFF.